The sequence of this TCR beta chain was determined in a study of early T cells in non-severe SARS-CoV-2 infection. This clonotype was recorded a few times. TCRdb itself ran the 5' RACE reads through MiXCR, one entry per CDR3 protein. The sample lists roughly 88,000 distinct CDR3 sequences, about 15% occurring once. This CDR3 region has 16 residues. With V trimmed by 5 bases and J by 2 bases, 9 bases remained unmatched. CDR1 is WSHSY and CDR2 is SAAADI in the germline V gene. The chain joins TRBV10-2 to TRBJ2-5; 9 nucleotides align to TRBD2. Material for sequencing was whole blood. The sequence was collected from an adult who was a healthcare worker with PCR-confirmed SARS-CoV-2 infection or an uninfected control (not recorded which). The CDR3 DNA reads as TGCGCCAGCAGTTCTTATAGCGGGGGCCGTCAAGAGACCCAGTACTTC. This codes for CASSSYSGGRQETQYF.